Listed here are 3 T cell receptor beta chains from one sample, sequenced in a study of T cell repertoires in aging, cancer and after chemotherapy (dated by TCRdb to about 2019). The run used an Illumina MiSeq. Multiplex touch-down PCR with a mixed TRB-A/B primer pool was used to amplify rearranged TRB sequences covering the V, D and J segments. In-frame beta chains were kept once TCRdb had trimmed the public reads at Q25 with fastp and called clones with MiXCR. Entries are consolidated by CDR3 protein sequence, retaining the most common genes and DNA. The sample data list some 4,500 distinct CDR3 sequences, and over 60% of these were observed just once. The ten most abundant clones make up around 28% of the sample. TCR beta rearrangements were amplified from genomic DNA extracted from peripheral blood rather than from sorted cells or RNA. The sequencing sample was made of blood. The receptors originated from a human donor with a solid tumor.

The chain combines TRBV29-1 with TRBJ2-5; D possibly corresponds to TRBD2 (7 bases). Germline CDR1 reads SQVTM; CDR2 reads ANQGSEA. This CDR3 is built from 13 residues. V gave up 8 bases and J gave up 5 bases, with 18 bases separating them. In DNA form, the CDR3 reads TGCAGCCCATCCTGGGGAGGGGGGGAGACCCAGTACTTC. This encodes CSPSWGGGETQYF.

V and J are TRBV5-1 and TRBJ1-4; D unresolved. The germline V gene has CDR1 SGHRS and CDR2 YFSETQ. CDR3 length equals 14 residues. Trimming pared 0 bases from V and 1 base from J, leaving 4 bases between. The CDR3 DNA follows: TGCGCCAGCAGCTTGGATGGAACTAATGAAAAACTGTTTTTT. This gives the protein CASSLDGTNEKLFF.

The chain carries TRBV19 and TRBJ1-2; TRBD1 is a possible D gene (5 bases). CDR1 and CDR2 (germline): LNHDA, SQIVND (reference sequence). This CDR3 is built from 17 residues. V lost 7 bases and J 9 bases, leaving 30 bases between the germline ends. CDR3 region: CASKISDRGSVFWSYTF. The CDR3 DNA is TGTGCCAGTAAGATATCGGATCGGGGCAGCGTGTTCTGGAGCTACACCTTC.